The TCR beta chain under discussion was sequenced for a study of early stage breast cancer tumors. As for the study in general: Approximately 9.4-fold was the mean read coverage per sample.

This CDR3 spans 16 amino acids. Germline lookup yields CDR1 MNHNY and CDR2 SVGAGI (reference sequence). The junction had 7 bases not matched to a gene; V was cut back by 5 bases and J by 0 bases. Each sample had two DNA replicates, about 0.5 ug blood or about 1.5 ug tissue. Method: immunoSEQ multiplex PCR; TCRdb's copy keeps in-frame clones and lacks some. Of fewer than 35,000 clones listed, around three quarters were seen once; the top ten hold 33%. The genes are TRBV6-6 and TRBJ1-1; 9 nucleotides match TRBD1. This receptor was taken from a person in their fifties with breast cancer. The sequenced sample was blood. Here the CDR3 reads CASSPGTGIMNTEAFF. CDR3 nucleotides: TGTGCCAGCAGTCCCGGGACAGGGATCATGAACACTGAAGCTTTCTTT.